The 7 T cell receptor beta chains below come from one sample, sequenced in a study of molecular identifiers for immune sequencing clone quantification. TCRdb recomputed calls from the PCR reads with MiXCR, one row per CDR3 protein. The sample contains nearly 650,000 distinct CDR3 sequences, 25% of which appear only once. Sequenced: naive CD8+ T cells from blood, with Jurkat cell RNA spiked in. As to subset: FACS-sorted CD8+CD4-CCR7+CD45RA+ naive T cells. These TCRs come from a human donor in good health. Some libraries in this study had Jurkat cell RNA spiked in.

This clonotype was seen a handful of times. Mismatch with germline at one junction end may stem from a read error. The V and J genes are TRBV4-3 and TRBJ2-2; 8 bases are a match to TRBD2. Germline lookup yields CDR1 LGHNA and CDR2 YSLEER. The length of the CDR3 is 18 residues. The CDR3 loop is CAISQEGTSGVGTGELFF. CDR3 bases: TGCGCCATCAGCCAAGAGGGTACTAGCGGAGTAGGGACCGGGGAGCTGTTTTTT.

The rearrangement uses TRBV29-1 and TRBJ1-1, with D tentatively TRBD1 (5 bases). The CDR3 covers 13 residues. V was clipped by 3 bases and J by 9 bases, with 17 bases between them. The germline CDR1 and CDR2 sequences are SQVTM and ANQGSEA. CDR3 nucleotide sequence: TGCAGCGTTGAGCCCGGAGGGGCTAATAAAGCTTTCTTT. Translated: CSVEPGGANKAFF.

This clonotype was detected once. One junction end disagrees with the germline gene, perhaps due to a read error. CDR3 coding DNA: TGTGCCGGCAGCGTAGCGTCGGGGGTTAGCTCCTACGAGCAGTACTTC. Translation: CAGSVASGVSSYEQYF. The chain recombines TRBV9 with TRBJ2-7; the D gene is possibly TRBD2 (6 bases). Germline values: CDR1 SGDLS, CDR2 YYNGEE. CDR3 size: 16 residues.

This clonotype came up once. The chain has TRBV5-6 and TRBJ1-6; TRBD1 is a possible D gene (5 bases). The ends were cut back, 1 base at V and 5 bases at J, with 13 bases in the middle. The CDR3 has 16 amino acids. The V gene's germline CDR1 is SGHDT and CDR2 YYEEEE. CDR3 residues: CASSLLMQGDNSPLHF. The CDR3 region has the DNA TGTGCCAGCAGCTTGTTAATGCAGGGTGATAATTCACCCCTCCACTTT.

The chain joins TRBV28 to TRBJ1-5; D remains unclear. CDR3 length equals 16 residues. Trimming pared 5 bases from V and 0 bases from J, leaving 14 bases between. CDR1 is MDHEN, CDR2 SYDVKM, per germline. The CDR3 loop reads CASSPPRTDSNQPQHF. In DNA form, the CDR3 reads TGTGCCAGCAGTCCCCCCCGGACGGATAGCAATCAGCCCCAGCATTTT.

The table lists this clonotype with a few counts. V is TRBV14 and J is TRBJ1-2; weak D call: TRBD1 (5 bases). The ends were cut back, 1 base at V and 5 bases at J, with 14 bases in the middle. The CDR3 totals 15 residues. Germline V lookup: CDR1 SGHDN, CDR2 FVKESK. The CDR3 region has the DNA TGTGCCAGCAGCCAAGTTGGAGGGGCGCCTTATGGCTACACCTTC. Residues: CASSQVGGAPYGYTF.

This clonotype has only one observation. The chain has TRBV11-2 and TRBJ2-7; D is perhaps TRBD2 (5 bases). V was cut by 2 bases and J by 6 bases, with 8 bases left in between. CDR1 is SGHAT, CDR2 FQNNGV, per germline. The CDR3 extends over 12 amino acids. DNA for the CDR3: TGTGCCAGCAGCTTATCTAGCTCCGAGCAGTACTTC. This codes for CASSLSSSEQYF.